These 22 T cell receptor beta chains were all obtained from the same sample, sequenced in a study of molecular identifiers for immune sequencing clone quantification (dated by TCRdb to the late 2010s). Library generation was performed with PCR. Sequenced on an Illumina MiSeq. TCRdb reprocessing: public reads trimmed at Q25 with fastp, clones called with MiXCR, in-frame beta chains kept. Every distinct CDR3 protein forms one entry, paired with its most common genes and DNA. The table for this sample lists 35,000 to 45,000 distinct CDR3 sequences; about 18% of them were counted only once. The top ten clonotypes cover roughly 7.3% of the sample. The sample comprised naive CD8+ T cells from blood, with Jurkat cell RNA spiked in. The cell subset or site label, as the study defines it: FACS-sorted CD8+CD4-CCR7+CD45RA+ naive T cells. All receptors derive from a human donor in good health. Some libraries in this study had Jurkat cell RNA spiked in.

This clonotype was observed at least ten times. This chain links TRBV29-1 with TRBJ2-1; tentative D call: TRBD2 (5 bases). The V gene lost 1 base and the J gene lost 10 bases, with 20 bases spanning the gap. The CDR3 totals 15 residues. The V gene's germline CDR1 is SQVTM and CDR2 ANQGSEA. The DNA for the CDR3 is TGCAGCGTTGAAGGATGGGAGCAAAAACCAATCGAGCAGTTCTTC. Amino acids: CSVEGWEQKPIEQFF.

Details on this clonotype: Just one base apart from a much larger clone, this may be a read error. This chain joins TRBV6-5 and TRBJ1-1; the D is unclear. Trimming left V 0 bases short and J 1 base short, with 12 bases between. CDR3 size: 16 residues. Germline values: CDR1 MNHEY, CDR2 SVGAGI. CDR3 loop: CASSYSLVTENTEAFF. CDR3 coding DNA: TGTGCCAGCAGTTACTCCTTAGTTACAGAGAACACTGAAGCTTTCTTT.

As to this clonotype: It is likely a read error, because the conserved phenylalanine at the end of the CDR3 is missing. The DNA is omitted, as the CDR3 cannot be located on it reliably, and the CDR3 follows TCRdb's listing. V gene TRBV9 combines with J gene TRBJ1-1. The germline V gene encodes CDR1 SGDLS and CDR2 YYNGEE. The CDR3 is 17 residues long, ends included. CDR3 sequence: CASSAPSAAGLNTEAFS.

This clonotype was counted only a few times. The genes are TRBV9 and TRBJ2-5, with no clear D. Germline assignment: CDR1 SGDLS and CDR2 YYNGEE. The V gene lost 0 bases and the J gene lost 5 bases, with 11 bases spanning the gap. The CDR3 is 14 amino acids. CDR3 sequence (DNA): TGTGCCAGCAGCGTAGTTGGCGGTGGGGAGACCCAGTACTTC. This encodes CASSVVGGGETQYF.

This clonotype was found many times. The CDR3 spells CASSTRDSQETQYF. CDR3 coding DNA: TGTGCCAGCAGTACCCGGGACAGCCAAGAGACCCAGTACTTC. This chain links TRBV12-3 or TRBV12-4 with TRBJ2-5, with TRBD1 matching over 7 bases. The CDR3 is made up of 14 amino acids. The V gene end was trimmed by 5 bases and the J gene end by 1 base; junction bases not matched to a gene: 4.

This clonotype appeared many times. The rearrangement joins TRBV15 to TRBJ2-2; 8 nucleotides agree with TRBD1. CDR1 is LNHNV and CDR2 is YYDKDF in the germline V gene (reference sequence). The CDR3 runs 16 residues. The junction had 5 bases not matched to a gene; V was cut back by 0 bases and J by 5 bases. DNA of the CDR3: TGTGCCACCAGCAGAGAGGGGACAGGAGGGACCGGGGAGCTGTTTTTT. Translating gives CATSREGTGGTGELFF.

This clonotype was observed at least ten times. This chain uses TRBV28 with TRBJ2-7; 10 bases fit TRBD2. Germline V gene sequence: CDR1 MDHEN, CDR2 SYDVKM. Germline trimming cut 3 bases from V and 7 bases from J; bases unmatched to any gene: 9. This CDR3 has 15 amino acids. The DNA for the CDR3 is TGTGCCAGCAGTTTGGTCCTAGCGGGAGTGGGGGAGCAGTACTTC. This sequence encodes CASSLVLAGVGEQYF.

This clonotype was picked up many times. The rearrangement links TRBV7-9 to TRBJ1-1; D is undetermined. This CDR3 comprises 13 residues. V shed 1 base and J shed 6 bases, with 9 bases lying between them. Germline assignment: CDR1 SEHNR and CDR2 FQNEAQ (reference sequence). The CDR3 DNA reads TGTGCCAGCAGCTTAGGCCCGATCGCTGAAGCTTTCTTT. Translated, it gives CASSLGPIAEAFF.

The rearrangement links TRBV4-2 to TRBJ2-3, with unresolved D. V was clipped by 0 bases and J by 8 bases, with 18 bases between them. Per germline, CDR1 LGHNA and CDR2 YNFKEQ. This CDR3 has 16 amino acids. The CDR3 loop is CASSQEGPAEGGTQYF. CDR3 nucleotides: TGTGCCAGCAGCCAAGAGGGCCCCGCAGAAGGTGGTACGCAGTATTTT.

The chain uses TRBV7-6 and TRBJ2-2; a possible D gene is TRBD1 (5 bases). Germline assignment: CDR1 SGHVS and CDR2 FNYEAQ. CDR3 length: 15 residues. The V and J ends lost 3 bases and 5 bases respectively, with 13 bases between them. CDR3 loop: CASSFSAAGTGELFF. The CDR3, as DNA: TGTGCCAGCAGCTTTTCTGCTGCAGGGACCGGGGAGCTGTTTTTT.

There are many counts of this clonotype. In nucleotides, the CDR3 is TGTGCCAGCAGCCCCACAGGGGAACCCACCGGGGAGCTGTTTTTT. Translated, it gives CASSPTGEPTGELFF. The gene calls are TRBV13 and TRBJ2-2, with TRBD1 identical over 7 bases. The germline V gene encodes CDR1 PRHDT and CDR2 FYEKMQ (reference sequence). The CDR3 runs to 15 residues. V trimming: 5 bases; J trimming: 4 bases; junction bases outside the gene matches: 7.

This clonotype came up many times. The V call is TRBV29-1, the J call TRBJ2-3, with no clear D. The CDR3 sequence is 11 residues long. Looked up from germline, CDR1 is SQVTM and CDR2 is ANQGSEA. The germline V and J ends were trimmed by 3 bases and 5 bases, with 6 bases remaining between them. CDR3 in amino acids: CSVDQGDTQYF. The CDR3 DNA reads as TGCAGCGTTGATCAAGGAGATACGCAGTATTTT.

This clonotype was observed at least ten times. V usage is TRBV10-2 and J usage is TRBJ2-7, with a tentative D call TRBD1 (6 bases). CDR3 length: 11 amino acids. V was cut by 10 bases and J by 4 bases, with 11 bases left in between. Germline-derived CDR1 and CDR2 are WSHSY and SAAADI. CDR3 protein: CAIFQGYEQYF. The CDR3, as DNA: TGCGCCATCTTTCAGGGGTACGAGCAGTACTTC.

This clonotype has at least ten counts. The chain links TRBV7-9 to TRBJ1-3, with TRBD1 matching over 8 bases. From germline, CDR1 is SEHNR and CDR2 FQNEAQ (reference sequence). The V and J ends lost 1 base and 7 bases, in that order; junction bases with no gene match: 12. The CDR3 is made up of 17 amino acids. This chain's CDR3 is CASSLGFGQGDSNTIYF. The CDR3 DNA sequence: TGTGCCAGCAGCTTAGGGTTCGGACAGGGCGACAGTAACACCATATATTTT.

This clonotype has only a few counts. This chain joins TRBV20-1 and TRBJ1-2; no reliable D call. This CDR3 is built from 9 residues. In germline, CDR1 is DFQATT, CDR2 SNEGSKA (reference sequence). The CDR3 here is CSPSIGYTF. CDR3 DNA sequence: TGCAGCCCTAGTATAGGCTACACCTTC.

This clonotype was seen a few times. The V gene is TRBV11-2, the J gene TRBJ2-7; TRBD1 might be the D (5 bases). CDR1 SGHAT and CDR2 FQNNGV come from the germline V gene. CDR3 length equals 16 residues. Between the trimmed V and J ends, which lost 1 base and 2 bases, there was a span of 15 bases. The CDR3 nucleotides are TGTGCCAGCAGCTTAGGCAGGGTGACGGACACCTACGAGCAGTACTTC. Encoded protein: CASSLGRVTDTYEQYF.

This clonotype was detected many times. The chain recombines TRBV6-2 or TRBV6-3 with TRBJ2-1, with 15 bases fitting TRBD2. The germline V gene encodes CDR1 MNHEY and CDR2 SVGEGT. Trimming at V came to 4 bases and at J to 8 bases, leaving 18 bases not matched to a gene. CDR3 length: 20 amino acids. CDR3 in amino acids: CASSFTGLAGGPLTLDEQFF. The CDR3 coding sequence is TGTGCCAGCAGTTTCACGGGACTAGCGGGAGGTCCCCTGACTTTAGATGAGCAGTTCTTC.

This clonotype was recorded at least ten times. The chain couples TRBV10-3 to TRBJ2-7; 10 positions match TRBD1. This CDR3 is 13 amino acids long. Per the germline V gene, CDR1 is ENHRY and CDR2 is SYGVKD. Trimming took 11 bases from V and 5 from J; bases not matched to a gene: 9. The DNA of the CDR3 is TGTGCCGGCCGGGACAGGGGTAGCGACGAGCAGTACTTC. It codes for CAGRDRGSDEQYF.

On this clonotype itself: A read error may be the cause here, since a much bigger clone is one base away. The rearrangement links TRBV12-3 or TRBV12-4 to TRBJ1-4; no reliable D call. The CDR3 loop spans 13 amino acids. Here the CDR3 DNA reads TGTACCAGCAGTGCCAGCCGACTAGAAAAACTGTTTTTT. This gives the protein CTSSASRLEKLFF.

There are many counts of this clonotype. The chain links TRBV4-3 to TRBJ2-7; 7 positions agree with TRBD1. CDR1 and CDR2 (germline): LGHNA, YSLEER. The CDR3 covers 15 residues. V lost 5 bases to trimming and J lost 4 bases; unmatched junction nucleotides: 11. CDR3 loop: CASSILTGTAYEQYF. CDR3 sequence (DNA): TGCGCCAGCAGCATCCTAACCGGGACAGCTTACGAGCAGTACTTC.

This clonotype was picked up many times. The chain uses TRBV12-3 or TRBV12-4 and TRBJ1-4; unclear D gene. With 6 bases removed from V and 8 bases from J, the gap between germline ends came to 16 bases. The CDR3 sequence is 14 residues long. The CDR3 spells CASSSHGKGEKLFF. CDR3 coding DNA: TGTGCCAGCAGCTCACACGGGAAGGGAGAAAAACTGTTTTTT.

A remark on this clonotype: Since a much larger clone is just one base distant, this may be a read error. This chain connects TRBV4-2 to TRBJ1-1, with D unresolved. Germline V gene sequence: CDR1 LGHNA, CDR2 YNFKEQ. The V and J ends lost 4 bases and 2 bases respectively, with 14 bases between them. The CDR3 has 15 residues. CDR3 loop: CASSRDPGPNTEAFF. In DNA, the CDR3 is TGTGCCAGCAGCCGCGACCCGGGCCCCAACACTGAAGCTTTCTTT.